This T cell receptor beta chain was obtained from a study of cytomegalovirus exposure and HLA in healthy donors (TCRdb year 2017). The study in broad terms: According to a later analysis, the approximately 120 validation repertoires were produced on the same platform as the roughly 720 repertoires of the first cohort. The study aimed to test whether cataloging public T cell receptors could reveal signatures of past pathogen exposure. In addition to the first cohort of 650 to 750 subjects, a separate validation cohort of approximately 130 different subjects was used. The study combined high-throughput TCR immunosequencing, statistical association of individual TCRs with disease status, and machine learning to predict cytomegalovirus infection status.

The library was obtained by the immunoSEQ multiplex PCR assay. In the authors' own workflow: A statistical classification framework was built for diagnosing cytomegalovirus status from the catalog of TCR beta chain sequences. The table comes from immuneACCESS by way of TCRdb, which keeps in-frame sequences with V and J called. Part of the clones is missing from these tables; in studies checked, under half for an unresolved V gene and the rest for unknown reasons. V, J and clone size are those of that table, while D and trimming were read from the DNA. Counted in this sample were 250,000 to 400,000 clones; roughly 88% of them appeared once. Roughly 0.96% of the sample goes to the ten largest clones. From cysteine to phenylalanine, the CDR3 is 16 amino acids long. The DNA shown is the 48-base CDR3, in frame from base 1. Here V drops 6 bases and J drops 2 bases, and the junction holds 12 bases not matched to any gene. Via the germline V gene, CDR1 is SNHLY and CDR2 FYNNEI.

Donors formed part of the validation cohort, which comprised 120 subjects and was distinct from the first cohort of some 700 subjects. Study-wide conclusions, independent of this receptor: In the study, some 160 TCR beta chains were listed as associated with cytomegalovirus. Of the cluster scores, around 95% were above 0 in a later analysis, which found that TCRs clustered in the first cohort also tended to co-occur in the approximately 130 validation repertoires. Across donors, most TCR sequences were observed very rarely, whereas some public TCRs were present in many individuals. The authors suggested that the approach could potentially be extended to other disease states and immunological phenotypes. A later analysis lacked HLA typing for the validation cohort, so it scored co-occurrence in that cohort across all 120 or so repertoires. In both the original and validation cohorts, the classifier was reported to diagnose cytomegalovirus status with high specificity and sensitivity. In vitro tests confirmed that three of the cytomegalovirus-associated TCR beta chains recognize cytomegalovirus antigens.

This clone was counted a single time. Its specific antigen is unknown. Qualities for individual bases were not recorded, and no much larger clone is one base off. The rearranged chain carries TRBV2 and TRBJ2-5, with 7 bases matching TRBD2. Source material: PBMCs. The TCR originated in a man younger than 45 in good health and CMV-seronegative. The nucleotide sequence reads as follows: TGTGCCAGCAGACCCGGGGTAGCGGGCGTGCAAGAGACCCAGTACTTC. This yields the protein CASRPGVAGVQETQYF.